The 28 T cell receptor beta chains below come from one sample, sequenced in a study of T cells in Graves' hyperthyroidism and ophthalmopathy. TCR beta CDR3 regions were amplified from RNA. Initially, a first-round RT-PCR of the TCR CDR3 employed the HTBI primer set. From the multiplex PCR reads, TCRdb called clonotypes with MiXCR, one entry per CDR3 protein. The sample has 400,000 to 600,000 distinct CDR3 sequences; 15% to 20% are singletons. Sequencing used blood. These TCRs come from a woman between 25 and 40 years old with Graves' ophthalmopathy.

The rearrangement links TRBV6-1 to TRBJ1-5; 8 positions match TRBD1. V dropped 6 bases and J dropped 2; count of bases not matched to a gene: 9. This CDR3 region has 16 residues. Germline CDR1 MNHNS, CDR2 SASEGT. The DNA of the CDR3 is TGTGCCAGCAGCGAGCAGGGGGCGGGTGGCAATCAGCCCCAGCATTTT. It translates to CASSEQGAGGNQPQHF.

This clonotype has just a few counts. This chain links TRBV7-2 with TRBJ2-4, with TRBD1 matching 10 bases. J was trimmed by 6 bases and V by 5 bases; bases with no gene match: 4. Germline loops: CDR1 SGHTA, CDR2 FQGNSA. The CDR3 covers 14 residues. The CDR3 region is CASSRRDRGNIQYF. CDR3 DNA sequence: TGTGCCAGCAGCCGCCGGGACAGGGGAAACATTCAGTACTTC.

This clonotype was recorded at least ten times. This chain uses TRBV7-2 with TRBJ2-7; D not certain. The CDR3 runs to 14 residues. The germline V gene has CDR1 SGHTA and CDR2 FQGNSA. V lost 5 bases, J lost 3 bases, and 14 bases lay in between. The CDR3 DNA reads TGTGCCAGCAGCGCCCACAGTCCCCTCTACGAGCAGTACTTC. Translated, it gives CASSAHSPLYEQYF.

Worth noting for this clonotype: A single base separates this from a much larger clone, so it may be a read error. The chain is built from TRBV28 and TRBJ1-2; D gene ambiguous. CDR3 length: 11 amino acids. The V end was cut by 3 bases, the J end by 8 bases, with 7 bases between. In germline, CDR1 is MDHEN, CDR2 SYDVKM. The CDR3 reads CASSFLEGYTF. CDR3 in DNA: TGTGCCAGCAGTTTTCTGGAAGGCTACACCTTC.

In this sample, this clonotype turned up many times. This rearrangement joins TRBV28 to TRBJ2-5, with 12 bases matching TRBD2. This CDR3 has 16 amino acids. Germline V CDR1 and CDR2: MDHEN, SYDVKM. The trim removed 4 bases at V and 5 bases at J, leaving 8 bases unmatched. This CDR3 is CASSSRLAGDIETQYF. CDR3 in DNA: TGTGCCAGCAGTTCGCGACTAGCGGGAGATATCGAGACCCAGTACTTC.

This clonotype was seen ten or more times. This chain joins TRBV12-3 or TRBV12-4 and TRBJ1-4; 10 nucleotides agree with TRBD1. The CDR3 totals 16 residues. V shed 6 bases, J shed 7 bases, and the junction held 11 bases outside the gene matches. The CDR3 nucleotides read TGTGCCAGCAGAAAATCCCTGGGACAGGGGTCTGAAAAACTGTTTTTT. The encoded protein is CASRKSLGQGSEKLFF.

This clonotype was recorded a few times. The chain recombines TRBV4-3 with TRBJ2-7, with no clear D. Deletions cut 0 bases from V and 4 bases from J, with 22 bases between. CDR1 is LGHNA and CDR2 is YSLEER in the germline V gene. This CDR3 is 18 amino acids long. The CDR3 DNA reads TGCGCCAGCAGCCAAGATACCCCCGGCGGAATAGTACGGTACGAGCAGTACTTC. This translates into CASSQDTPGGIVRYEQYF.

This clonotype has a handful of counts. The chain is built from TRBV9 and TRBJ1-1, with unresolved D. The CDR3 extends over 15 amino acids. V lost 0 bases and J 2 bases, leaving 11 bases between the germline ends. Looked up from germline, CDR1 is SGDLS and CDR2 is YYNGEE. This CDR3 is CASSVEGRTNTEAFF. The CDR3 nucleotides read TGTGCCAGCAGCGTAGAGGGCAGAACCAACACTGAAGCTTTCTTT.

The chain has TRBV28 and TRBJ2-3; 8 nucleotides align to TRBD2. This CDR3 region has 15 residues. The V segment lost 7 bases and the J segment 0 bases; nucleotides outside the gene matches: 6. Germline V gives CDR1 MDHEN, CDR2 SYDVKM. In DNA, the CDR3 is TGTGCCAGCACCCTCCCTAGCGGGAGCACAGATACGCAGTATTTT. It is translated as CASTLPSGSTDTQYF.

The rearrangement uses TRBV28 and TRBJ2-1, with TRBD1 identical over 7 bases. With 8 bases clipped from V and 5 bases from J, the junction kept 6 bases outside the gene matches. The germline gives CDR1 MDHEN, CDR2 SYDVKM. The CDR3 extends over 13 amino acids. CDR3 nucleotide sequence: TGTGCCAGCTGGGACAGCGGACACAATGAGCAGTTCTTC. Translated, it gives CASWDSGHNEQFF.

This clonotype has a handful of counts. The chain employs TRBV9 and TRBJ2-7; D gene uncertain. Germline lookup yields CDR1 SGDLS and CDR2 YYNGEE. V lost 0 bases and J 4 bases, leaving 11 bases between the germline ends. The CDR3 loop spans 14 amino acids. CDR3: CASSVGEGRYEQYF. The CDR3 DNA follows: TGTGCCAGCAGCGTAGGCGAAGGAAGATACGAGCAGTACTTC.

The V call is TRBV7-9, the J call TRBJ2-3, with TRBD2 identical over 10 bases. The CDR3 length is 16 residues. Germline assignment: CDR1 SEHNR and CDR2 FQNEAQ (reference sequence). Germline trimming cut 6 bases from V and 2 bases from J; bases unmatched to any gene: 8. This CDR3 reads CASSPSGSILTDTQYF. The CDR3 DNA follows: TGTGCCAGCAGTCCTAGCGGGAGCATTCTCACAGATACGCAGTATTTT.

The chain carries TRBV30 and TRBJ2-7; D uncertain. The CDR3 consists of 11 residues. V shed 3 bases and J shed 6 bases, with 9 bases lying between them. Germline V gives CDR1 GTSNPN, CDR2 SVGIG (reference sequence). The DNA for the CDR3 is TGTGCCTGGAGGGGTCGGGCCGAGCAGTACTTC. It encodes CAWRGRAEQYF.

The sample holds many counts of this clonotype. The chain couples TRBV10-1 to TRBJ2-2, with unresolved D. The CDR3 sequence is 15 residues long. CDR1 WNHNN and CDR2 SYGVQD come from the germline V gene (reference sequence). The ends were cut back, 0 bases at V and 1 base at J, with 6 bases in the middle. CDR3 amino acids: CASSESTLNTGELFF. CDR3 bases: TGCGCCAGCAGTGAGTCGACTCTGAACACCGGGGAGCTGTTTTTT.

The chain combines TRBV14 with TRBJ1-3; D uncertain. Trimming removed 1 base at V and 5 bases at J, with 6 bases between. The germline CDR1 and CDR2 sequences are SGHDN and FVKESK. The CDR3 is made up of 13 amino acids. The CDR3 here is CASSQVPRNTIYF. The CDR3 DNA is TGTGCCAGCAGCCAAGTTCCTAGAAACACCATATATTTT.

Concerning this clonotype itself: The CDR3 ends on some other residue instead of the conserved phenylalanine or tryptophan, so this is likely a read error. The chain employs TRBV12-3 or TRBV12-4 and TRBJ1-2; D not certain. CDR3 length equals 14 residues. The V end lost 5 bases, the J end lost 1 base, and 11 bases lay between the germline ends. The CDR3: CASSITQINYGYTL. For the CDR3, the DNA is TGTGCCAGCAGTATCACACAGATTAACTATGGCTACACCCTC.

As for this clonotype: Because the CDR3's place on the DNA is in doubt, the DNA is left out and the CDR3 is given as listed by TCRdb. The CDR3: CASSIYLCSVLLVAEETQYF. This chain links TRBV7-6 with TRBJ2-5; TRBD2 is the table's D call, not checked against the DNA. In germline, CDR1 is SGHVS, CDR2 FNYEAQ. The CDR3 totals 20 residues, both ends included.

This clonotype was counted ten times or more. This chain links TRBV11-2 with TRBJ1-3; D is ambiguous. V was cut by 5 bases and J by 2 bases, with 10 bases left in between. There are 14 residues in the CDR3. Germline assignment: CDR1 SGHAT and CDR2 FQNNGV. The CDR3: CASSSRITGNTIYF. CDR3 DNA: TGTGCCAGCAGCAGCAGGATAACTGGAAACACCATATATTTT. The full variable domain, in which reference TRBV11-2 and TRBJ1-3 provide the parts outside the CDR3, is EAGVAQSPRYKIIEKRQSVAFWCNPISGHATLYWYQQILGQGPKLLIQFQNNGVVDDSQLPKDRFSAERLKGVDSTLKIQPAKLEDSAVYLCASSSRITGNTIYFGEGSWLTVV.

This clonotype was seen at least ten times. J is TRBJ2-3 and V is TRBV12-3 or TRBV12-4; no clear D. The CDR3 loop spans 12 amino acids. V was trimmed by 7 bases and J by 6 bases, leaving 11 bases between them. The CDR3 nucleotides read TGTGCCAGCACCCCCGGCGGCGATACGCAGTATTTT. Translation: CASTPGGDTQYF.

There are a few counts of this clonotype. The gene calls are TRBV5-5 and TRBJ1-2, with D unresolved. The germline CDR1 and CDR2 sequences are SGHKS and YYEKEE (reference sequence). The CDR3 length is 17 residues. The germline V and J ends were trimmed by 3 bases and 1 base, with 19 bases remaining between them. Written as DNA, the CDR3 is TGTGCCAGCAGCTCCCGTAGGCAGCTGAACTATAACTATGGCTACACCTTC. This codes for CASSSRRQLNYNYGYTF.

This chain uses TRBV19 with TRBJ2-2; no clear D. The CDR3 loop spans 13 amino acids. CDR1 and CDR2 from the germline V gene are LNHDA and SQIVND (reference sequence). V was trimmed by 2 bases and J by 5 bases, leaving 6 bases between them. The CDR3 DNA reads TGTGCCAGTAGTATATACCTGACCGGGGAGCTGTTTTTT. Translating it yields CASSIYLTGELFF.

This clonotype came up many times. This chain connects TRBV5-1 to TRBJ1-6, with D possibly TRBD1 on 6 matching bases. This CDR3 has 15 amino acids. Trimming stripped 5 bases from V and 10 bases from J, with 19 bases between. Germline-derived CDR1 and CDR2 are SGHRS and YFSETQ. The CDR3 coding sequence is TGCGCCAGCAGGCGGGACACCGCTTATAGATCACCCCTCCACTTT. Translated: CASRRDTAYRSPLHF.

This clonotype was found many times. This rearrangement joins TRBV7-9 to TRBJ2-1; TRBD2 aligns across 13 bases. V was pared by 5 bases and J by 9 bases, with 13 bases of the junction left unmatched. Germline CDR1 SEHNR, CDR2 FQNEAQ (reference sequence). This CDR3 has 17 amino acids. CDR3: CASSQDLSLAGGVEQFF. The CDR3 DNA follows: TGTGCCAGCAGCCAAGATTTATCACTAGCGGGAGGGGTTGAGCAGTTCTTC.

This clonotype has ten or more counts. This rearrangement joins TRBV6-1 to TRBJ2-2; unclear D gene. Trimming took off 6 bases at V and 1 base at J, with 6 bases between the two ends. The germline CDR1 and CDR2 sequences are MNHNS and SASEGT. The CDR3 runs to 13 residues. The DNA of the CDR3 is TGTGCCAGCAGACAAAAGAACACCGGGGAGCTGTTTTTT. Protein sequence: CASRQKNTGELFF.

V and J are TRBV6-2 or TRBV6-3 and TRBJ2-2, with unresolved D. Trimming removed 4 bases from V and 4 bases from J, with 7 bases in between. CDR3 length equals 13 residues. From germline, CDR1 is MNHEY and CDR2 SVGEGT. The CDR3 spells CASSSFTTGELFF. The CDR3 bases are TGTGCCAGCAGTTCTTTCACCACCGGGGAGCTGTTTTTT.

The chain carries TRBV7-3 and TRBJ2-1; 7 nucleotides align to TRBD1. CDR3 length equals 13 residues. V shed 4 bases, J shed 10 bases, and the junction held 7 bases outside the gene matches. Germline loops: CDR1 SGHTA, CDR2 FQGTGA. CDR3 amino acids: CASSYNRGEEQFF. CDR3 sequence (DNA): TGTGCCAGCAGCTATAACAGGGGAGAGGAGCAGTTCTTC.

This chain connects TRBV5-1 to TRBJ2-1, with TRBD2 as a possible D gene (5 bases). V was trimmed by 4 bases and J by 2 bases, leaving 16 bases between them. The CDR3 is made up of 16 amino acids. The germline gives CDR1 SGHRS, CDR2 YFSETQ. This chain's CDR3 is CASSPSLGEAYNEQFF. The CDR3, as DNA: TGCGCCAGCAGCCCGTCGTTGGGAGAGGCCTACAATGAGCAGTTCTTC.

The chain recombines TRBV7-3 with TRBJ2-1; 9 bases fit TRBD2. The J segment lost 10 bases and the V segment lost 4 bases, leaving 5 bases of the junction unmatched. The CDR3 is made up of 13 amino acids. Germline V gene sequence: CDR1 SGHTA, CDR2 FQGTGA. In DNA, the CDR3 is TGTGCCAGCAGCTGGACTAGCGCGGGGGAGCAGTTCTTC. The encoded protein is CASSWTSAGEQFF.